A single sample is the source of the 18 T cell receptor beta chains below, sequenced in a study of cytotoxic CD8 clonotypes in ibrutinib-treated CLL. Assay: immunoSEQ multiplex PCR; the TCRdb copy retains only in-frame clones and omits some. The sample carries 160,000 or so clones, roughly 77% recorded once. Source: PBMCs, taken after 12 months of ibrutinib treatment. The receptors derive from a human donor with chronic lymphocytic leukemia.

The chain is built from TRBV19 and TRBJ2-1; perhaps TRBD1 as D (5 bases). The V gene's germline CDR1 is LNHDA and CDR2 SQIVND (reference sequence). CDR3 length: 13 amino acids. The germline V and J ends were trimmed by 4 bases and 6 bases, with 10 bases remaining between them. The DNA for the CDR3 is TGTGCCAGTAGTAGGTCGACAGTCAATGAGCAGTTCTTC. Residues: CASSRSTVNEQFF.

The chain carries TRBV4-1 and TRBJ2-5; D remains ambiguous. Germline loops: CDR1 MGHRA, CDR2 YSYEKL. The CDR3 is 15 amino acids. Deletions cut 4 bases from V and 5 bases from J, with 17 bases between. In DNA form, the CDR3 reads TGCGCCAGCAGCCGATCCATGGGCAGAGTGGAGACCCAGTACTTC. Its protein is CASSRSMGRVETQYF.

V is TRBV5-4 and J is TRBJ2-7, with D perhaps TRBD1 (6 bases). Germline-derived CDR1 and CDR2 are SGHNT and YYREEE (reference sequence). The CDR3 sequence is 14 residues long. The ends were cut back, 2 bases at V and 6 bases at J, with 15 bases in the middle. The DNA of the CDR3 is TGTGCCAGCAGCTTAACAGGGCTTAGTAGCGAGCAGTACTTC. Translation gives CASSLTGLSSEQYF.

The genes are TRBV5-1 and TRBJ2-7; no reliable D call. The V gene's germline CDR1 is SGHRS and CDR2 YFSETQ. V dropped 0 bases and J dropped 0 bases, with 13 bases sitting between them. The CDR3 loop spans 16 amino acids. In DNA, the CDR3 is TGCGCCAGCAGCTTGGCCAATTCACAAAGCTCCTACGAGCAGTACTTC. Protein: CASSLANSQSSYEQYF.

The chain couples TRBV18 to TRBJ2-1, with 13 bases that match TRBD2. Germline assignment: CDR1 KGHSH and CDR2 LQKENI. The CDR3 runs to 15 residues. The ends lost 3 bases at V and 5 bases at J; junction bases unmatched: 1. The CDR3 nucleotides are TGTGCCAGCTCACCGGGACTAGCGGGAAACAATGAGCAGTTCTTC. This gives the protein CASSPGLAGNNEQFF.

The chain is built from TRBV27 and TRBJ1-6; D not certain. This CDR3 is 13 amino acids long. Germline V lookup: CDR1 MNHEY, CDR2 SMNVEV (reference sequence). V gave up 7 bases and J gave up 7 bases, with 11 bases separating them. In DNA, the CDR3 is TGTGCCAGCACTGGGTTGAACAATTCACCCCTCCACTTT. Translation: CASTGLNNSPLHF.

The chain couples TRBV28 to TRBJ2-5, with D perhaps matching TRBD1 or TRBD2 (5 bases each). V lost 4 bases to trimming and J lost 1 base, with 10 bases between them. Germline V gene lookup returns CDR1 MDHEN and CDR2 SYDVKM. The CDR3 is made up of 14 amino acids. CDR3 in amino acids: CASSWDRSQETQYF. The CDR3 DNA reads as TGTGCCAGCAGTTGGGACCGCAGCCAAGAGACCCAGTACTTC.

This chain uses TRBV28 with TRBJ2-7; 8 bases are a match to TRBD2. Germline V gene data show CDR1 as MDHEN and CDR2 as SYDVKM. The CDR3 sequence is 15 residues long. The J segment lost 6 bases and the V segment lost 6 bases, leaving 13 bases of the junction unmatched. CDR3 coding DNA: TGTGCCAGCAGACCATCACGGGGGGGATTGCGCGAGCAGTACTTC. This sequence encodes CASRPSRGGLREQYF.

V usage is TRBV10-3 and J usage is TRBJ2-2, with unresolved D. CDR3 length: 13 amino acids. The V and J ends lost 8 bases and 5 bases respectively, with 12 bases between them. Per germline, CDR1 ENHRY and CDR2 SYGVKD. CDR3 in DNA: TGTGCCATCTCTCAAGCCGTTACCGGGGAGCTGTTTTTT. This sequence encodes CAISQAVTGELFF.

V gene TRBV15 combines with J gene TRBJ1-5; a possible D gene is TRBD1 (6 bases). V was pared by 1 base and J by 6 bases, with 13 bases between. The germline gives CDR1 LNHNV, CDR2 YYDKDF (reference sequence). The CDR3 is 15 residues long. The CDR3 nucleotides are TGTGCCACCAGCAGAGCCGGGGGAGGGGGTCAGCCCCAGCATTTT. Translation: CATSRAGGGGQPQHF.

The chain links TRBV4-2 to TRBJ2-1; D is uncertain. The CDR3 sequence is 17 residues long. Germline CDR1 and CDR2: LGHNA and YNFKEQ. The V gene lost 1 base and the J gene lost 5 bases, with 18 bases spanning the gap. In nucleotides, the CDR3 is TGTGCCAGCAGCCAAGGCTATGGAACACCTGGAAACAATGAGCAGTTCTTC. Translation gives CASSQGYGTPGNNEQFF.

The CDR3 DNA reads as TGTGCCAGCAGCTTACGGCGGAGGGGAAACACCATATATTTT. This gives the protein CASSLRRRGNTIYF. V and J are TRBV7-9 and TRBJ1-3; no reliable D call. Deletions cut 2 bases from V and 4 bases from J, with 9 bases between. Per the germline V gene, CDR1 is SEHNR and CDR2 is FQNEAQ (reference sequence). The CDR3 is made up of 14 amino acids.

The gene calls are TRBV7-8 and TRBJ1-3; perhaps TRBD1 as D (5 bases). V lost 2 bases and J lost 3, with 11 bases in between. The CDR3 runs 15 residues. Germline CDR1 reads SGHVS; CDR2 reads FQNEAQ. DNA of the CDR3: TGTGCCAGCAGCTTACGCAGGGCTCTTGGAAACACCATATATTTT. Its translation is CASSLRRALGNTIYF.

As for this clone: Other DNA sequences in the same sample also yield this CDR3. The rearrangement links TRBV9 to TRBJ1-4; unclear D gene. The ends were cut back, 3 bases at V and 7 bases at J, with 13 bases in the middle. This CDR3 is 14 amino acids long. CDR1 is SGDLS, CDR2 YYNGEE, per germline. The CDR3 protein is CASSGSTKGEKLFF. In DNA, the CDR3 is TGTGCCAGCAGCGGATCCACCAAAGGTGAAAAACTGTTTTTT.

The rearrangement joins TRBV2 to TRBJ2-1; D might be TRBD1 (5 bases). The CDR3 has 14 residues. The germline CDR1 and CDR2 sequences are SNHLY and FYNNEI. Trimming took 7 bases from V and 8 from J, leaving 18 bases between them. The CDR3 coding sequence is TGTGCCAGCAAGAATTCGGGCAGGGCACATGAGCAGTTCTTC. Its protein is CASKNSGRAHEQFF.

CDR3 bases: TGTGCCAGCAGCCGGGGGACACGCCTTACGCACACCATATATTTT. This encodes CASSRGTRLTHTIYF. The chain joins TRBV28 to TRBJ1-3; D is possibly TRBD1 (6 bases). Trimming stripped 6 bases from V and 8 bases from J, with 20 bases between. The CDR3 totals 15 residues. Germline CDR1 MDHEN, CDR2 SYDVKM.

CDR3 coding DNA: TGTGCCAGCAGTTCCCCCCCGGGACGAGGCTACACCTTC. This codes for CASSSPPGRGYTF. The chain carries TRBV6-5 and TRBJ1-2; tentatively, D is TRBD1 (5 bases). The length of the CDR3 is 13 residues. Germline V lookup: CDR1 MNHEY, CDR2 SVGAGI. V lost 4 bases to trimming and J lost 8 bases, with 14 bases between them.

This CDR3 is CASSPARDISFYNTIYF. Written as DNA, the CDR3 is TGTGCCAGCAGCCCAGCCCGGGACATTAGTTTTTATAACACCATATATTTT. This rearrangement joins TRBV7-9 to TRBJ1-3; D is perhaps TRBD1 (6 bases). Trimming removed 5 bases from V and 7 bases from J, with 24 bases in between. Germline assignment: CDR1 SEHNR and CDR2 FQNEAQ (reference sequence). This CDR3 spans 17 amino acids.